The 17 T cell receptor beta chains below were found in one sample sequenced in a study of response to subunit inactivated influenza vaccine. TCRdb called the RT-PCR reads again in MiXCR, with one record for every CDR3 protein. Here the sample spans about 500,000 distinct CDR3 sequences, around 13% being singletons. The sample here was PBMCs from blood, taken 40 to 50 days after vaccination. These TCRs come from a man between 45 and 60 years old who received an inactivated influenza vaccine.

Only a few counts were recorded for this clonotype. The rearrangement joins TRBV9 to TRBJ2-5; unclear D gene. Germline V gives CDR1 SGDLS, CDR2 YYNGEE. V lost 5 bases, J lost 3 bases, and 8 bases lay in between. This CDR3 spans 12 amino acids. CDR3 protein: CASRGNKETQYF. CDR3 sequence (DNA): TGTGCCAGCAGAGGAAACAAAGAGACCCAGTACTTC.

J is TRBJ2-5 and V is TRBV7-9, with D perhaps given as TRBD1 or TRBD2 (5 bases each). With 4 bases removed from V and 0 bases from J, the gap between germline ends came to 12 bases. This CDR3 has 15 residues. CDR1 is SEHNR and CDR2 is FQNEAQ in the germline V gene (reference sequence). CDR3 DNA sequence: TGTGCCAGCAGCTGGGGGTTGCGGTACCAAGAGACCCAGTACTTC. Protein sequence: CASSWGLRYQETQYF.

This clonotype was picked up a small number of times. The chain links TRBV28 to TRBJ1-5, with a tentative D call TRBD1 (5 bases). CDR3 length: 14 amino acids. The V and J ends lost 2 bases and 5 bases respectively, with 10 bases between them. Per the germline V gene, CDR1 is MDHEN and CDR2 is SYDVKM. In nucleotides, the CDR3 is TGTGCCAGCAGTTTAGACCGCAGGGATCAGCCCCAGCATTTT. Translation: CASSLDRRDQPQHF.

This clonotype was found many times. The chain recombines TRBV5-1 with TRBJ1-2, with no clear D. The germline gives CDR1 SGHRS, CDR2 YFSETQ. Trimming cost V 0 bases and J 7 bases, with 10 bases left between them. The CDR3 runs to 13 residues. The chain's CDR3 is CASSLVSGGGYTF. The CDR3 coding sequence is TGCGCCAGCAGCTTGGTATCCGGCGGTGGCTACACCTTC.

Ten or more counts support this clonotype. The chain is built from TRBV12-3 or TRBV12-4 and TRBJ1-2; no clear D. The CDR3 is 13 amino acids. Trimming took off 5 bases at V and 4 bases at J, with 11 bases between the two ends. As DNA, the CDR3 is TGTGCCAGCAGTGACATCCGGATCTATGGCTACACCTTC. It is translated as CASSDIRIYGYTF.

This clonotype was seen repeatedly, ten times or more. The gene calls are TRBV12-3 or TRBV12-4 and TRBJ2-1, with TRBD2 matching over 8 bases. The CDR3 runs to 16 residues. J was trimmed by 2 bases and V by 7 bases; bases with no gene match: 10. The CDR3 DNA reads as TGTGCCAGCACCGCCGGCGGGGGGAAAGCCTACAATGAGCAGTTCTTC. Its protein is CASTAGGGKAYNEQFF.

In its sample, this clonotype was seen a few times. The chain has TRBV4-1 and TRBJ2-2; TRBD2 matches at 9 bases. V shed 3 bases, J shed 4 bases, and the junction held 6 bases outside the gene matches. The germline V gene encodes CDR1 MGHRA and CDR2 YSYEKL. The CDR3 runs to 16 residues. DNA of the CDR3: TGCGCCAGCAGCCACGTAGCGGGGGACCCCACCGGGGAGCTGTTTTTT. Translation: CASSHVAGDPTGELFF.

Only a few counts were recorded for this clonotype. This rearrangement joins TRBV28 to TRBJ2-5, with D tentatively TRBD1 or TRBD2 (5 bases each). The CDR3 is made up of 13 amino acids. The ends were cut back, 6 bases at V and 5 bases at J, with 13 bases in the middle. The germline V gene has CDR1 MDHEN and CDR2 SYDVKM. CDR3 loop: CASSHGTRETQYF. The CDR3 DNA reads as TGTGCCAGCAGCCACGGGACCCGGGAGACCCAGTACTTC.

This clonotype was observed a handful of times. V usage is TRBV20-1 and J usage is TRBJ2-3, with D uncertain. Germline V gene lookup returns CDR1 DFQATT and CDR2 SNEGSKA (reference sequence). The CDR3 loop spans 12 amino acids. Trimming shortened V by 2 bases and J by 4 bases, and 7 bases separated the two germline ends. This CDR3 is CSARLNPDTQYF. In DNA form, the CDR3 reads TGCAGTGCTAGATTAAATCCAGATACGCAGTATTTT.

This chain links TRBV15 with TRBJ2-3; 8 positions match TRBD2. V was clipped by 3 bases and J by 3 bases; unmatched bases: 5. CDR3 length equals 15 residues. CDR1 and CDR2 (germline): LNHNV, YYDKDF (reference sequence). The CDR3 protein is CATSSTAGATDTQYF. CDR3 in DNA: TGTGCCACCAGCAGCACAGCGGGGGCGACAGATACGCAGTATTTT. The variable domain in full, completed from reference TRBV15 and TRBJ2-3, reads DAMVIQNPRYQVTQFGKPVTLSCSQTLNHNVMYWYQQKSSQAPKLLFHYYDKDFNNEADTPDNFQSRRPNTSFCFLDIRSPGLGDTAMYLCATSSTAGATDTQYFGPGTRLTVL.

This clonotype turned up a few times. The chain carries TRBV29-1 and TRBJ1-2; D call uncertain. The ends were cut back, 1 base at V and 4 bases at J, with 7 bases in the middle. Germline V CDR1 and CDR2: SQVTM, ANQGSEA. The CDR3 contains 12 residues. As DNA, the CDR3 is TGCAGCGTTGAAGGTTTCCTCTATGGCTACACCTTC. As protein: CSVEGFLYGYTF. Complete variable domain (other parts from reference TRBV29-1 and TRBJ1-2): SAVISQKPSRDICQRGTSLTIQCQVDSQVTMMFWYRQQPGQSLTLIATANQGSEATYESGFVIDKFPISRPNLTFSTLTVSNMSPEDSSIYLCSVEGFLYGYTFGSGTRLTVV.

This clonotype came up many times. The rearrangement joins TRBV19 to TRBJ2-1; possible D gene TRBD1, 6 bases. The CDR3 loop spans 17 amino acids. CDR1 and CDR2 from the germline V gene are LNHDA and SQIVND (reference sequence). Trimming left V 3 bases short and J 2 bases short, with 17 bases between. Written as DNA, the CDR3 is TGTGCCAGTAGTATGACCCTTGTAGGGGGAACCTACAATGAGCAGTTCTTC. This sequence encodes CASSMTLVGGTYNEQFF. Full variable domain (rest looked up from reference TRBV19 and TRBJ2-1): DGGITQSPKYLFRKEGQNVTLSCEQNLNHDAMYWYRQDPGQGLRLIYYSQIVNDFQKGDIAEGYSVSREKKESFPLTVTSAQKNPTAFYLCASSMTLVGGTYNEQFFGPGTRLTVL.

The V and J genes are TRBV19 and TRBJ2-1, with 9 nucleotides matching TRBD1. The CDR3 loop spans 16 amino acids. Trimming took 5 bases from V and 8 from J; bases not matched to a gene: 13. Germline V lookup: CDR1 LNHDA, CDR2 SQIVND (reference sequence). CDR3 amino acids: CASSYRDREFNDEQFF. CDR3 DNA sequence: TGTGCCAGTAGTTACCGGGACAGGGAGTTCAACGATGAGCAGTTCTTC. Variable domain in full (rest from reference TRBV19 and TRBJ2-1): DGGITQSPKYLFRKEGQNVTLSCEQNLNHDAMYWYRQDPGQGLRLIYYSQIVNDFQKGDIAEGYSVSREKKESFPLTVTSAQKNPTAFYLCASSYRDREFNDEQFFGPGTRLTVL.

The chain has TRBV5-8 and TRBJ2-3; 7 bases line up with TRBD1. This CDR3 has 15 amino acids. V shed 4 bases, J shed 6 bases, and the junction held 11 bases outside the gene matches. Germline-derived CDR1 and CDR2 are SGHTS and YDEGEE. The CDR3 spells CASSLHIDRADTQYF. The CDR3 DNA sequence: TGTGCCAGCAGCCTTCATATCGACAGGGCCGATACGCAGTATTTT. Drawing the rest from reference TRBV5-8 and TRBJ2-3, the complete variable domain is EAGVTQSPTHLIKTRGQQATLRCSPISGHTSVYWYQQALGLGLQFLLWYDEGEERNRGNFPPRFSGRQFPNYSSELNVNALELEDSALYLCASSLHIDRADTQYFGPGTRLTVL.

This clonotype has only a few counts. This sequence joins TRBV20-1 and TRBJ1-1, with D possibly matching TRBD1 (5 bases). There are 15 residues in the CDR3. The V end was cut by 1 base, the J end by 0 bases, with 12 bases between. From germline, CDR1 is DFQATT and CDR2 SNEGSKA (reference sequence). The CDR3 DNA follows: TGCAGTGCTAGAGGCTCGACAGAACTGAACACTGAAGCTTTCTTT. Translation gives CSARGSTELNTEAFF.

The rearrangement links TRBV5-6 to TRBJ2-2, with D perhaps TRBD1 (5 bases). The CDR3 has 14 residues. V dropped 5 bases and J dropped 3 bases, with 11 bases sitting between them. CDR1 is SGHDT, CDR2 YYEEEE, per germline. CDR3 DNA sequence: TGTGCCAGCAGGAGAGCAGGGTACACCGGGGAGCTGTTTTTT. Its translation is CASRRAGYTGELFF.

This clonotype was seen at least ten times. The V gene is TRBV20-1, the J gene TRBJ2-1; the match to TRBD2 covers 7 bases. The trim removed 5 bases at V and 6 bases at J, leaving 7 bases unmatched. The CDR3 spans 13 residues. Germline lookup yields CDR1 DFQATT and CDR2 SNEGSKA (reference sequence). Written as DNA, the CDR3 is TGCAGTGCTTCCCGCGGGAGTCCCAATGAGCAGTTCTTC. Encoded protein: CSASRGSPNEQFF.